Each of the 28 T cell receptor beta chains below was sequenced from the same sample in a study of post-analysis software for immune sequencing data. General study findings and limits: Comparison of patients with controls showed five TRBV segments more frequent in patients, TRBV5-6, TRBV5-1 and TRBV20-1 among them.

Libraries were made from TCR beta cDNA, and they carried unique molecular identifiers. MiXCR, run by TCRdb on the PCR reads, gives a single entry per CDR3 protein. The table lists about 210,000 distinct CDR3 sequences, roughly 30% of them singletons, with approximately 3% in the top ten. Their target antigens are unknown. Specimen: blood. These receptors all come from a girl under 18 with multiple sclerosis.

This clonotype showed up just a few times. The V gene is TRBV2, the J gene TRBJ1-1; D not certain. Germline assignment: CDR1 SNHLY and CDR2 FYNNEI. The length of the CDR3 is 13 residues. The germline V and J ends were trimmed by 4 bases and 8 bases, with 14 bases remaining between them. The CDR3 here is CASSGEQKLEAFF. Written as DNA, the CDR3 is TGTGCCAGCAGTGGGGAACAAAAATTGGAAGCTTTCTTT.

This clonotype appeared a few times. The chain recombines TRBV28 with TRBJ1-2; weak D call: TRBD1 (5 bases). Trimming took off 7 bases at V and 7 bases at J, with 16 bases between the two ends. Germline CDR1 is MDHEN and CDR2 is SYDVKM. CDR3 length equals 13 residues. CDR3 loop: CASTLGGIFGYTF. The CDR3 DNA sequence: TGTGCCAGCACATTGGGGGGGATTTTTGGCTACACCTTC.

On this clonotype: This could be a read error, since a much larger clone is one nucleotide away. V gene TRBV5-6 combines with J gene TRBJ2-5; TRBD1 agrees at 8 bases. Germline lookup yields CDR1 SGHDT and CDR2 YYEEEE. Losses at the gene ends were 1 base for V and 3 bases for J; bases not matched to a gene: 5. The CDR3 is 15 residues long. The CDR3: CASSLRTGWEETQYF. CDR3 coding DNA: TGTGCCAGCAGCTTGAGGACAGGGTGGGAAGAGACCCAGTACTTC.

The sample holds a few counts of this clonotype. The chain employs TRBV3-1 and TRBJ1-1, with D hard to call. There are 13 residues in the CDR3. V was shortened by 4 bases and J by 1 base, with 7 bases between the two germline ends. CDR1 and CDR2 from the germline V gene are LGHDT and YNNKEL (reference sequence). CDR3 nucleotide sequence: TGTGCCAGCAGCCCCTGGGAGAACACTGAAGCTTTCTTT. It translates to CASSPWENTEAFF. Together with reference TRBV3-1 and TRBJ1-1, the CDR3 gives the full variable domain: DTAVSQTPKYLVTQMGNDKSIKCEQNLGHDTMYWYKQDSKKFLKIMFSYNNKELIINETVPNRFSPKSPDKAHLNLHINSLELGDSAVYFCASSPWENTEAFFGQGTRLTVV.

This clonotype was counted between two and nine times. V gene TRBV30 combines with J gene TRBJ2-3; tentative D call: TRBD1 (7 bases). Trimming shortened V by 2 bases and J by 2 bases, and 14 bases separated the two germline ends. Looked up from germline, CDR1 is GTSNPN and CDR2 is SVGIG (reference sequence). CDR3 length: 15 residues. In nucleotides, the CDR3 is TGTGCCTGGAGTACCGACAGGGAGGCCACAGATACGCAGTATTTT. Protein: CAWSTDREATDTQYF.

This clonotype was seen many times. The chain carries TRBV20-1 and TRBJ2-1; the D is unclear. The CDR3 consists of 16 residues. Germline loops: CDR1 DFQATT, CDR2 SNEGSKA (reference sequence). Trimming stripped 3 bases from V and 4 bases from J, with 19 bases between. CDR3 DNA: TGCAGTGCTAGGGTCCGGACCACTCGTCCTTACAATGAGCAGTTCTTC. Residues: CSARVRTTRPYNEQFF.

This clonotype was seen repeatedly, ten times or more. The chain recombines TRBV6-6 with TRBJ2-5; D possibly matches TRBD1 or TRBD2 (6 bases each). The ends were cut back, 5 bases at V and 2 bases at J, with 12 bases in the middle. CDR3 length: 14 amino acids. In germline, CDR1 is MNHNY, CDR2 SVGAGI (reference sequence). CDR3 sequence reads: CASSHVGGQETQYF. The CDR3 DNA reads as TGTGCCAGCAGTCACGTAGGGGGGCAAGAGACCCAGTACTTC.

This clonotype was observed a few times. The V call is TRBV24-1, the J call TRBJ1-1, with D possibly TRBD1 on 6 matching bases. V was trimmed by 2 bases and J by 3 bases, leaving 21 bases between them. The germline CDR1 and CDR2 sequences are KGHDR and SFDVKD. CDR3 size: 18 residues. The chain's CDR3 is CATSDSRAGGAPHTEAFF. The CDR3 nucleotides read TGTGCCACCAGTGATTCACGGGCCGGGGGCGCCCCTCACACTGAAGCTTTCTTT.

The chain links TRBV28 to TRBJ2-3; tentative D call: TRBD1 (6 bases). The germline V gene has CDR1 MDHEN and CDR2 SYDVKM. V lost 9 bases to trimming and J lost 6 bases, with 16 bases between them. CDR3 length: 13 amino acids. Written as DNA, the CDR3 is TGTGCCAGTAACCGACAGGATCAGGATACGCAGTATTTT. It specifies CASNRQDQDTQYF.

This clonotype was picked up a small number of times. The CDR3 DNA follows: TGCAGCGCCGAGCGGGGGGCGGTAGATACGCAGTATTTT. Translation gives CSAERGAVDTQYF. V gene TRBV20-1 combines with J gene TRBJ2-3, with TRBD2 identical over 9 bases. This CDR3 comprises 13 residues. Germline assignment: CDR1 DFQATT and CDR2 SNEGSKA (reference sequence).

This clonotype was seen a handful of times. The chain carries TRBV5-1 and TRBJ1-1; D is possibly TRBD1 (5 bases). This CDR3 has 14 residues. Per germline, CDR1 SGHRS and CDR2 YFSETQ. Trimming pared 2 bases from V and 3 bases from J, leaving 11 bases between. This CDR3 reads CASSFVSGDTEAFF. CDR3 DNA sequence: TGCGCCAGCAGCTTCGTTTCGGGGGACACTGAAGCTTTCTTT.

The V call is TRBV14, the J call TRBJ2-3; D may match TRBD1 or TRBD2 (5 bases each). This CDR3 spans 16 amino acids. From germline, CDR1 is SGHDN and CDR2 FVKESK. Trimming stripped 0 bases from V and 4 bases from J, with 14 bases between. CDR3: CASSQDGGAGSDTQYF. CDR3 sequence (DNA): TGTGCCAGCAGCCAAGATGGGGGAGCAGGGTCAGATACGCAGTATTTT.

Details on this clonotype: A much more abundant neighbour one base away suggests this may be a read error. V usage is TRBV6-1 and J usage is TRBJ1-2, with 9 bases aligning to TRBD1. Germline CDR1 MNHNS, CDR2 SASEGT. The CDR3 length is 16 residues. CDR3: CTSSEARGQGIRGYTF. CDR3 nucleotides: TGTACCAGCAGTGAAGCGAGGGGACAGGGAATTCGGGGCTACACCTTC.

The chain joins TRBV29-1 to TRBJ2-2; D remains ambiguous. Trimming left V 6 bases short and J 0 bases short, with 11 bases between. Germline CDR1 and CDR2: SQVTM and ANQGSEA. CDR3 length: 14 amino acids. DNA of the CDR3: TGCAGCGTCCGATCCGTATCGAACACCGGGGAGCTGTTTTTT. Translation: CSVRSVSNTGELFF.

This clonotype was counted many times. The chain carries TRBV6-5 and TRBJ2-1; 7 bases agree with TRBD1. The trim removed 0 bases at V and 2 bases at J, leaving 1 base unmatched. The CDR3 is 15 amino acids. Germline values: CDR1 MNHEY, CDR2 SVGAGI. The CDR3 protein is CASSYSGGAYNEQFF. CDR3 in DNA: TGTGCCAGCAGTTACTCAGGGGGCGCCTACAATGAGCAGTTCTTC.

This clonotype was counted ten times or more. The CDR3 DNA follows: TGTGCCAGCAGCTTAGGAGGGACAGGGAACACTGAAGCTTTCTTT. The encoded protein is CASSLGGTGNTEAFF. The chain carries TRBV7-2 and TRBJ1-1; 8 bases agree with TRBD1. With V trimmed by 1 base and J by 1 base, 2 bases remained unmatched. In germline, CDR1 is SGHTA, CDR2 FQGNSA. The CDR3 is 15 residues long.

In the case of this clonotype: Germline and junction disagree at one end, which may indicate a read error. This rearrangement joins TRBV29-1 to TRBJ1-1, with D unclear. The CDR3 covers 14 residues. Germline-derived CDR1 and CDR2 are SQVTM and ANQGSEA. In nucleotides, the CDR3 is TGCAGCGTGGACGGCCTGAGGCAGAACACCGAAGCTTTCTTT. Translating gives CSVDGLRQNTEAFF.

A few counts support this clonotype. The CDR3 is CASSLSEDMWSYNEQFF. As DNA, the CDR3 is TGTGCCAGCAGTTTATCGGAGGACATGTGGTCCTACAATGAGCAGTTCTTC. The rearrangement joins TRBV27 to TRBJ2-1; the D call may be TRBD1 or TRBD2 (5 bases each). The CDR3 length is 17 residues. Per the germline V gene, CDR1 is MNHEY and CDR2 is SMNVEV (reference sequence). V lost 0 bases and J 1 base, leaving 13 bases between the germline ends.

This clonotype came up a few times. The rearrangement links TRBV12-3 or TRBV12-4 to TRBJ1-6; no clear D. The length of the CDR3 is 16 residues. The V end was cut by 5 bases, the J end by 5 bases, with 16 bases between. For the CDR3, the DNA is TGTGCCAGCAGTGTCAGGTTATCCAGTGATAATTCACCCCTCCACTTT. Translated, it gives CASSVRLSSDNSPLHF.

With regard to this clonotype: A much larger clone differs from this one at a single base, so this may be a read error. The chain has TRBV29-1 and TRBJ2-7; 9 positions agree with TRBD1. Germline CDR1 and CDR2: SQVTM and ANQGSEA. CDR3 size: 12 residues. V trimming: 7 bases; J trimming: 12 bases; junction bases outside the gene matches: 13. The CDR3 DNA sequence: TGCAGCGCGACAGGGGGGGAAGAGACCCGGTACTTC. It codes for CSATGGEETRYF.

A word on this clonotype: A read error may explain this, as a much larger clone is one base away. The chain carries TRBV4-1 and TRBJ1-1; TRBD1 aligns across 8 bases. The CDR3 runs to 15 residues. Per germline, CDR1 MGHRA and CDR2 YSYEKL. For the CDR3, the DNA is TGCGCCGGCAGGCCTACCGGGACAGGGAACACTGAAGCTTTCTTT. Protein: CAGRPTGTGNTEAFF.

This clonotype was detected ten times or more. The CDR3 loop reads CATSRGPGGSYNEQFF. CDR3 sequence (DNA): TGTGCCACCAGCAGGGGTCCAGGGGGTTCCTACAATGAGCAGTTCTTC. The chain recombines TRBV15 with TRBJ2-1; 7 bases are a match to TRBD1. CDR3 length: 16 amino acids. CDR1 LNHNV and CDR2 YYDKDF come from the germline V gene (reference sequence). J lost 1 base, V lost 3 bases, and 6 bases had no gene match.

This clonotype was observed at least ten times. This rearrangement joins TRBV12-3 or TRBV12-4 to TRBJ1-6; no reliable D call. The CDR3 contains 14 residues. Trimming stripped 3 bases from V and 5 bases from J, with 8 bases between. CDR3 loop: CASSFVQHNSPLHF. The CDR3 bases are TGTGCCAGCAGTTTTGTGCAGCATAATTCACCCCTCCACTTT.

This clonotype was recorded many times. V and J are TRBV6-5 and TRBJ2-7; 7 bases are a match to TRBD1. The germline CDR1 and CDR2 sequences are MNHEY and SVGAGI. The J segment lost 1 base and the V segment lost 0 bases, leaving 6 bases of the junction unmatched. The CDR3 spans 16 residues. CDR3 in DNA: TGTGCCAGCAGTTACTCGTTGGGGGACAGATCCTACGAGCAGTACTTC. Translated, it gives CASSYSLGDRSYEQYF.

V gene TRBV21-1 combines with J gene TRBJ2-1. TRBV21-1 constitutes a pseudogene. The CDR3 totals 15 residues. In DNA form, the CDR3 reads TGTGCCAGCAGCGGAACAGCTAAGGACCTGAATGAGCAGTTCTTC. This codes for CASSGTAKDLNEQFF.

This clonotype was detected ten times or more. This chain joins TRBV15 and TRBJ1-2; 10 bases are shared with TRBD1. Germline V lookup: CDR1 LNHNV, CDR2 YYDKDF (reference sequence). The CDR3 extends over 16 amino acids. Germline trimming cut 1 base from V and 2 bases from J; bases unmatched to any gene: 4. This CDR3 reads CATSRAGTGENYGYTF. DNA for the CDR3: TGTGCCACCAGCAGAGCAGGGACAGGGGAGAACTATGGCTACACCTTC.

This clonotype was observed many times. The CDR3 bases are TGTGCCAGCAGTTCTAAGTTTAAGGGGGCCCACGAGCAGTACTTC. Amino acids: CASSSKFKGAHEQYF. This chain connects TRBV6-1 to TRBJ2-7, with 7 bases matching TRBD1. Per germline, CDR1 MNHNS and CDR2 SASEGT. This CDR3 comprises 15 residues. J lost 5 bases, V lost 5 bases, and 12 bases had no gene match.

The rearrangement uses TRBV7-9 and TRBJ2-3; D unresolved. The CDR3 length is 15 residues. CDR1 and CDR2 (germline): SEHNR, FQNEAQ (reference sequence). V was clipped by 2 bases and J by 2 bases, with 11 bases between them. The CDR3 DNA sequence: TGTGCCAGCAGCTTATTTGGGCCCGACACAGATACGCAGTATTTT. Its protein is CASSLFGPDTDTQYF.